This entry lists 8 T cell receptor beta chains sequenced from one sample in a study of OX40 agonist ivuxolimab in advanced cancers. Method: immunoSEQ multiplex PCR; TCRdb's copy keeps in-frame clones and lacks some. Here the sample spans around 60,000 clones, roughly 90% being singletons. This material consisted of CD4+ or CD8+ T cells sorted from blood, taken in a trial of the OX40 agonist ivuxolimab. All receptors derive from an adult with an advanced solid tumor such as melanoma, head and neck, liver or kidney cancer.

J is TRBJ2-3 and V is TRBV5-1; no firm D call. Trimming left V 2 bases short and J 4 bases short, with 8 bases between. Germline V gene lookup returns CDR1 SGHRS and CDR2 YFSETQ. The CDR3 extends over 13 amino acids. CDR3 nucleotides: TGCGCCAGCAGCTTTAGTAGACCAGATACGCAGTATTTT. It specifies CASSFSRPDTQYF.

The chain recombines TRBV7-9 with TRBJ2-7; possibly TRBD2 for D (6 bases). The CDR3 sequence is 13 residues long. Per germline, CDR1 SEHNR and CDR2 FQNEAQ (reference sequence). Trimming stripped 3 bases from V and 6 bases from J, with 12 bases between. CDR3 sequence (DNA): TGTGCCAGCAGCTTGACTAGGGATGGCGAGCAGTACTTC. Translation gives CASSLTRDGEQYF.

This clone was recorded only once. The CDR3 spells CASSIREPNTEAFF. For the CDR3, the DNA is TGTGCCAGTAGTATTAGGGAGCCGAACACTGAAGCTTTCTTT. This chain uses TRBV19 with TRBJ1-1; no reliable D call. The CDR3 has 14 residues. V was cut by 3 bases and J by 1 base, with 9 bases left in between. CDR1 is LNHDA, CDR2 SQIVND, per germline (reference sequence).

The chain is built from TRBV9 and TRBJ2-5; weak D call: TRBD2 (6 bases). TRBJ2-7 matches the DNA end more closely, so the J call is doubtful. In germline, CDR1 is SGDLS, CDR2 YYNGEE. The CDR3 is 15 residues long. The CDR3 here is CASSVGLGGVYEQYF. Here the CDR3 DNA reads TGTGCCAGCAGCGTAGGCTTAGGCGGGGTCTACGAGCAGTACTTC.

The sample holds a few counts of this clone. The chain joins TRBV30 to TRBJ1-1; the D is unclear. CDR3 length: 11 amino acids. Trimming left V 3 bases short and J 2 bases short, with 4 bases between. CDR1 is GTSNPN, CDR2 SVGIG, per germline (reference sequence). The CDR3 sequence: CAWRINTEAFF. The CDR3 DNA reads TGTGCCTGGAGGATCAACACTGAAGCTTTCTTT.

The chain joins TRBV6-6 to TRBJ2-5, with D perhaps matching TRBD1 (6 bases). The V end lost 2 bases, the J end lost 3 bases, and 13 bases lay between the germline ends. Germline-derived CDR1 and CDR2 are MNHNY and SVGAGI (reference sequence). The CDR3 is 15 residues long. DNA for the CDR3: TGTGCCAGCAGTTACCGCAGGGGTGGGGAAGAGACCCAGTACTTC. Protein product: CASSYRRGGEETQYF.

The chain links TRBV5-4 to TRBJ1-2; 9 nucleotides agree with TRBD1. The CDR3 contains 14 residues. The trim removed 2 bases at V and 5 bases at J, leaving 4 bases unmatched. Germline loops: CDR1 SGHNT, CDR2 YYREEE (reference sequence). The CDR3 DNA reads TGTGCCAGCAGCTTTGGGGACAGGGATTATGGCTACACCTTC. It codes for CASSFGDRDYGYTF.

The V call is TRBV2, the J call TRBJ2-6, with D possibly being TRBD2 (5 bases). The CDR3 covers 14 residues. With 6 bases removed from V and 1 base from J, the gap between germline ends came to 7 bases. Germline V gene lookup returns CDR1 SNHLY and CDR2 FYNNEI. Here the CDR3 reads CASRRESGANVLTF. DNA of the CDR3: TGTGCCAGCAGGAGGGAGTCTGGGGCCAACGTCCTGACTTTC.